This TCR beta chain was documented in a study of patients and donors after allogeneic stem cell transplantation. Trimming stripped 5 bases from V and 4 bases from J, with 10 bases between. In germline, CDR1 is MNHEY, CDR2 SVGEGT. The CDR3 sequence is 13 residues long. TCRdb used MiXCR to reprocess the RT-PCR reads, holding one entry per CDR3 protein. The sample includes roughly 880,000 distinct CDR3 sequences, roughly 18% of them seen just once. The sample taken for sequencing was blood, either unsorted or a sorted T cell fraction (not recorded which). This clonotype originated in a human donor who was either an allogeneic HSCT recipient or a stem cell or donor lymphocyte infusion donor (not recorded which). It is not recorded whose cells these are; they may come from a transplant donor. The chain joins TRBV6-2 or TRBV6-3 to TRBJ2-3; D might be TRBD2 (6 bases). Written as DNA, the CDR3 is TGTGCCAGCAGTCCGACTAGATCAGATACGCAGTATTTT. Its translation: CASSPTRSDTQYF.